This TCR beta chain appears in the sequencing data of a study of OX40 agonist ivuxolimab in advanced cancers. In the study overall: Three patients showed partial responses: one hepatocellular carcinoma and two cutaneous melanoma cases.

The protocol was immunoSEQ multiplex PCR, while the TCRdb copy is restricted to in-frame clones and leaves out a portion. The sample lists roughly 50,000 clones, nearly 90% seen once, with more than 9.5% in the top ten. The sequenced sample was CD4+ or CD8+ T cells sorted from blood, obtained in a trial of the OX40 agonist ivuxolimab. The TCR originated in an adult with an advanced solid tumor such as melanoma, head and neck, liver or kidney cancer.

The CDR3 DNA is TGCGCCAGCAGCCAAGCTAGCGGGAGATCTGAGCAGTTCTTC. This translates into CASSQASGRSEQFF. V and J are TRBV4-3 and TRBJ2-1; 10 bases line up with TRBD2. V lost 1 base and J lost 9; bases outside the gene matches: 3. This CDR3 region has 14 residues. Germline V gene sequence: CDR1 LGHNA, CDR2 YSLEER.